This is a list of T cell receptor beta chains from one sample in a study of regulatory T cells in long-lasting Graves disease. TCRdb re-derived calls from the multiplex PCR reads in MiXCR, one entry per CDR3 protein. The sample lists 400,000 to 500,000 distinct CDR3 sequences, less than 15% seen once, with about 15% in the top ten. These data were also reused for a study on T cells in Graves' hyperthyroidism and ophthalmopathy.

The source material was peripheral blood mononuclear cells (PBMCs), sampled at new diagnosis, from a patient treated with antithyroid drugs. The source is a woman in her 50s with Graves disease. Each CDR3 is given without its conserved first and last residue. Each record gives: V gene, CDR3 protein.

v_call: TRBV20-1
cdr3_aa: SAPAGGRGYNEQF

v_call: TRBV7-9
cdr3_aa: ASSQGRYGTDTQY

v_call: TRBV6-2/TRBV6-3
cdr3_aa: ASSYTGGAYEQY

v_call: TRBV6-4
cdr3_aa: ASSAQTSGSADTQY

v_call: TRBV5-1
cdr3_aa: ASSSERAFNNEQF

v_call: TRBV29-1
cdr3_aa: SVGTSGYEQY

v_call: TRBV29-1
cdr3_aa: SATGYQETQY

v_call: TRBV20-1
cdr3_aa: SARVVQIPAYEQY

v_call: TRBV3-1
cdr3_aa: ASSLGTSGRYTDTQY

v_call: TRBV12-5
cdr3_aa: ASGLGEGGYNEQF

v_call: TRBV10-3
cdr3_aa: AITGDRMQGDTQY

v_call: TRBV10-1
cdr3_aa: ASRYRAYEQY

v_call: TRBV10-3
cdr3_aa: AISDAPGQGEKLF

v_call: TRBV11-2
cdr3_aa: ASSMGRETEAF

v_call: TRBV9
cdr3_aa: ASSVGTSGRLETQY

v_call: TRBV6-8
cdr3_aa: ASSEPRFGMGFETQY